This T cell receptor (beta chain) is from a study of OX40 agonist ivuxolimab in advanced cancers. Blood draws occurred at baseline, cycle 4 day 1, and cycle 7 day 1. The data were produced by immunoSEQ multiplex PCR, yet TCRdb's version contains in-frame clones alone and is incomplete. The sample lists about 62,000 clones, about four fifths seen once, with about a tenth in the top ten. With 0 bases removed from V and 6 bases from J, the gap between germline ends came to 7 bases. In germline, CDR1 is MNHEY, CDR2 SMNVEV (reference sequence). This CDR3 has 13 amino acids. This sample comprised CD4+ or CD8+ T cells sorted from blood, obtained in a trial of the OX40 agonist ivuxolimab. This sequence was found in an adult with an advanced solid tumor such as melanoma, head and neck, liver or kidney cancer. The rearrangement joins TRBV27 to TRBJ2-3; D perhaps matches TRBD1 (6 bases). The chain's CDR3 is CASSLSRGDTQYF. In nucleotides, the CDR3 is TGTGCCAGCAGTTTATCTAGGGGGGATACGCAGTATTTT.